Reported below is one T cell receptor beta chain. Its matching antigen is unknown. The data were taken from a study of T-cell memory formation after mild COVID-19. Study in general: The two donors had largely donor-specific TCR clusters.

TCR alpha and TCR beta cDNA libraries carrying sample barcodes and UMIs were produced by 5'RACE using constant-segment primers. MiXCR was run by TCRdb on the 5' RACE reads, yielding one entry per CDR3 protein. Of roughly 370,000 distinct CDR3 sequences in the sample, about a sixth are singletons; the top ten hold approximately 21%. The germline gives CDR1 SGHVS, CDR2 FQNEAQ. The V gene end was trimmed by 5 bases and the J gene end by 7 bases; junction bases not matched to a gene: 17. This CDR3 region has 17 residues. Findings and caveats of the study: Mostly located in CM and EM were contracting CD4+ clones, with contracting CD8+ clones located in EMRA. Whereas later expanders leaned CD4+, clones contracting day 15 to 85 showed a balanced CD4/CD8 makeup.

V usage is TRBV7-8 and J usage is TRBJ1-5; 7 bases agree with TRBD1. The TCR sequence derives from a man younger than 35 who had mild COVID-19 (a few samples of this study predate the infection). Cell type and time point are not known. The sequenced sample consisted of PBMCs or a T cell subset sorted from them (not recorded which). For the CDR3, the DNA is TGTGCCAGCAGCCTCCGCCAGGGGGTAACCCCTATGCAGCCCCAGCATTTT. Protein product: CASSLRQGVTPMQPQHF.